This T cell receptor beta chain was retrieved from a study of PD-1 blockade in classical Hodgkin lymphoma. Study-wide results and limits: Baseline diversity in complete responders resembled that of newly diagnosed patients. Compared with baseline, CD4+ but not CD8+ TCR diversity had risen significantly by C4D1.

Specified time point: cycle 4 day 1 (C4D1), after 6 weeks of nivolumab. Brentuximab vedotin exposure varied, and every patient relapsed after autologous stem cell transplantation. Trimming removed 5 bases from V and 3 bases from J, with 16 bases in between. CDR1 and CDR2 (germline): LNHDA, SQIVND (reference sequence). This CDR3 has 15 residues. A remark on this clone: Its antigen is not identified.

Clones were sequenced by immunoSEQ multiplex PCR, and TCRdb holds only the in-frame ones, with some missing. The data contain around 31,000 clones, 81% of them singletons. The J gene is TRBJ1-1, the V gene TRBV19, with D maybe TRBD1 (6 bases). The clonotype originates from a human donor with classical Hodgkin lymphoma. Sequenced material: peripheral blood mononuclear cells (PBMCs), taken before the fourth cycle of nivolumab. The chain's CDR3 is CASSLTRGWDTEAFF. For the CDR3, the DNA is TGTGCCAGTAGTCTTACCAGGGGTTGGGACACTGAAGCTTTCTTT.